These 22 T cell receptor beta chains came from one sample sequenced in a study of blood T cell repertoires in COVID-19 (dated by TCRdb to about 2020). Libraries were made using the immunoSEQ multiplex PCR assay. As stored in TCRdb, this immuneACCESS dataset retains in-frame rearrangements with V and J assigned. A fraction of the clones does not appear; measured against another copy, unresolved V genes explain less than half of the discrepancy, and the remainder lacks a known reason. In all, the sample holds around 370,000 clones, and more than 75% of those were seen once. Clones ranked in the top ten supply 0.9% to 1.5% of the sample. The material sequenced was PBMCs or T cells enriched from blood (not recorded which). The receptors were sampled from a woman aged 18-30 years who had recovered from COVID-19.

This clone was observed a handful of times. V is TRBV30 and J is TRBJ1-1; perhaps TRBD1 as D (6 bases). The CDR3 has 12 residues. The V gene's germline CDR1 is GTSNPN and CDR2 SVGIG (reference sequence). Trimming took 7 bases from V and 0 from J, leaving 9 bases between them. The CDR3 sequence: CALQGLNTEAFF. CDR3 nucleotide sequence: TGTGCCTTACAGGGCCTGAACACTGAAGCTTTCTTT.

The chain couples TRBV2 to TRBJ2-2; no reliable D call. Germline CDR1 SNHLY, CDR2 FYNNEI. V shed 4 bases and J shed 2 bases, with 11 bases lying between them. The CDR3 extends over 15 amino acids. The CDR3 spells CASSGQPTNTGELFF. CDR3 coding DNA: TGTGCCAGCAGTGGGCAACCAACAAACACCGGGGAGCTGTTTTTT.

The chain has TRBV7-9 and TRBJ1-1; 8 bases are a match to TRBD1. The J segment lost 1 base and the V segment lost 4 bases, leaving 14 bases of the junction unmatched. Germline CDR1 and CDR2: SEHNR and FQNEAQ (reference sequence). The CDR3 is made up of 18 amino acids. In DNA, the CDR3 is TGTGCCAGCAGCTCAGTACTTACACAGGGGGTTAAGAACACTGAAGCTTTCTTT. Protein product: CASSSVLTQGVKNTEAFF.

The chain links TRBV18 to TRBJ1-3; no firm D call. Germline CDR1 reads KGHSH; CDR2 reads LQKENI. The CDR3 runs 14 residues. Trimming took 2 bases from V and 0 from J, leaving 5 bases between them. This chain's CDR3 is CASSPGLSGNTIYF. DNA of the CDR3: TGTGCCAGCTCACCAGGACTCTCTGGAAACACCATATATTTT.

This clone came up a few times. The V and J genes are TRBV7-3 and TRBJ1-4; no clear D. The CDR3 totals 21 residues. Trimming pared 2 bases from V and 6 bases from J, leaving 31 bases between. CDR1 SGHTA and CDR2 FQGTGA come from the germline V gene. The CDR3 loop is CASSLLYPGHGRPPWDEKLFF. The CDR3 bases are TGTGCCAGCAGCTTACTCTATCCGGGTCACGGAAGGCCCCCTTGGGATGAAAAACTGTTTTTT.

This rearrangement joins TRBV5-1 to TRBJ2-5; D possibly corresponds to TRBD1 (6 bases). Germline lookup yields CDR1 SGHRS and CDR2 YFSETQ. The V end was cut by 4 bases, the J end by 3 bases, with 13 bases between. The CDR3 is 14 amino acids. The CDR3: CASSPLDRKETQYF. The CDR3 DNA reads as TGCGCCAGCAGCCCGCTGGACAGAAAAGAGACCCAGTACTTC.

This chain connects TRBV5-4 to TRBJ1-6, with D hard to call. CDR1 and CDR2 from the germline V gene are SGHNT and YYREEE (reference sequence). The CDR3 runs 12 residues. V lost 4 bases to trimming and J lost 7 bases, with 6 bases between them. CDR3 coding DNA: TGTGCCAGCAGCCCCCAAAATTCACCCCTCCACTTT. This translates into CASSPQNSPLHF.

The chain joins TRBV7-9 to TRBJ1-5, with 10 bases identical to TRBD1. Germline V gene data show CDR1 as SEHNR and CDR2 as FQNEAQ (reference sequence). CDR3 length: 12 residues. Unmatched junction bases numbered 6, after V lost 5 bases and J lost 14 bases. Written as DNA, the CDR3 is TGTGCCAGCAGCGTGGACAGGGGGAAGAAGCATTTT. As protein: CASSVDRGKKHF.

V usage is TRBV5-1 and J usage is TRBJ1-2; TRBD1 matches 9 bases. The CDR3 sequence is 14 residues long. Germline CDR1 reads SGHRS; CDR2 reads YFSETQ. The V and J ends lost 4 bases and 6 bases, in that order; junction bases with no gene match: 7. The CDR3 bases are TGCGCCAGCAGCCTGATACAGGGGGCAAATGGCTACACCTTC. Protein: CASSLIQGANGYTF.

The chain recombines TRBV14 with TRBJ2-1; TRBD2 matches 11 bases. V shed 2 bases, J shed 9 bases, and the junction held 9 bases outside the gene matches. The CDR3 runs 16 residues. CDR1 and CDR2 from the germline V gene are SGHDN and FVKESK. The CDR3 reads CASSQTRASGGTEQFF. In DNA form, the CDR3 reads TGTGCCAGCAGCCAAACACGGGCTAGCGGGGGGACTGAGCAGTTCTTC.

A few counts support this clone. The chain links TRBV6-5 to TRBJ1-2, with D possibly TRBD1 on 6 matching bases. CDR3 length: 11 amino acids. V was cut by 2 bases and J by 8 bases, with 6 bases left in between. Germline CDR1 and CDR2: MNHEY and SVGAGI. In DNA, the CDR3 is TGTGCCAGCAGTTACGGGGGCGGCTACACCTTC. It encodes CASSYGGGYTF.

The CDR3 spells CASSPFWRGHTGELFF. DNA of the CDR3: TGTGCCAGCAGCCCGTTTTGGAGGGGGCACACCGGGGAGCTGTTTTTT. The rearrangement links TRBV7-9 to TRBJ2-2; D perhaps matches TRBD1 (7 bases). Germline V CDR1 and CDR2: SEHNR, FQNEAQ (reference sequence). Trimming cost V 5 bases and J 3 bases, with 16 bases left between them. This CDR3 is 16 amino acids long.

This chain uses TRBV6-5 with TRBJ2-7; TRBD2 matches 10 bases. In germline, CDR1 is MNHEY, CDR2 SVGAGI. The CDR3 is 15 amino acids. Trimming took 2 bases from V and 0 from J; bases not matched to a gene: 1. The CDR3 DNA reads as TGTGCCAGCAGTTACACTAGCGGGGTCTCCTACGAGCAGTACTTC. Translating it yields CASSYTSGVSYEQYF.

The chain couples TRBV27 to TRBJ1-2; D possibly corresponds to TRBD1 (6 bases). This CDR3 has 12 residues. Germline V CDR1 and CDR2: MNHEY, SMNVEV (reference sequence). Trimming removed 5 bases at V and 7 bases at J, with 11 bases between. CDR3 DNA: TGTGCCAGCAGTCCGGGGGGCCTTGGCTACACCTTC. Amino acids: CASSPGGLGYTF.

This clone occurred a few times. The V and J genes are TRBV28 and TRBJ1-5; 7 bases are a match to TRBD1. V was clipped by 3 bases and J by 2 bases; unmatched bases: 7. Germline V gene sequence: CDR1 MDHEN, CDR2 SYDVKM. This CDR3 is 16 amino acids long. The CDR3 sequence: CASSFTRQGGNQPQHF. The CDR3 nucleotides are TGTGCCAGCAGTTTTACCCGACAGGGAGGCAATCAGCCCCAGCATTTT.

This clone has only one observation. The gene calls are TRBV6-5 and TRBJ1-5; D gene uncertain. There are 13 residues in the CDR3. Germline-derived CDR1 and CDR2 are MNHEY and SVGAGI. Trimming removed 8 bases from V and 4 bases from J, with 12 bases in between. The DNA of the CDR3 is TGTGCCAGCGGGGAGATTTTAAATCAGCCCCAGCATTTT. Translation: CASGEILNQPQHF.

The V gene is TRBV3-1 (or the pseudogene TRBV3-2), the J gene TRBJ2-3; the match to TRBD2 covers 13 bases. Germline values: CDR1 LGHDT, CDR2 YNNKEL (reference sequence). The CDR3 sequence is 16 residues long. The V and J ends lost 6 bases and 5 bases, in that order; junction bases with no gene match: 8. CDR3 DNA sequence: TGTGCCAGCAGTCCTACTAGCGGGGGGGCTAGAGATACGCAGTATTTT. Its protein product is CASSPTSGGARDTQYF.

V and J are TRBV11-1 and TRBJ2-3, with 9 positions matching TRBD2. Germline V CDR1 and CDR2: SGHAT, FQDESV (reference sequence). Trimming took 5 bases from V and 5 from J; bases not matched to a gene: 11. This CDR3 region has 16 residues. The CDR3 here is CASSRRLAARGDTQYF. In nucleotides, the CDR3 is TGTGCCAGCAGCCGCCGACTAGCGGCAAGGGGAGATACGCAGTATTTT.

The rearrangement uses TRBV11-3 and TRBJ1-1; D unresolved. V lost 0 bases to trimming and J lost 10 bases, with 12 bases between them. This CDR3 spans 13 amino acids. CDR1 is SGHNT and CDR2 is YENEEA in the germline V gene. CDR3 bases: TGTGCCAGCAGCTTAGAGAGAACGGGGAGAGCTTTCTTT. Translation: CASSLERTGRAFF.

This clone was seen just once. This sequence joins TRBV28 and TRBJ1-5; 7 bases align to TRBD1. This CDR3 is built from 16 residues. Trimming cost V 4 bases and J 4 bases; bases outside gene matches: 10. Germline assignment: CDR1 MDHEN and CDR2 SYDVKM. CDR3 nucleotide sequence: TGTGCCAGCAGTTCGTCGAGACAGGGCCCAAATCAGCCCCAGCATTTT. It codes for CASSSSRQGPNQPQHF.

The chain joins TRBV4-2 to TRBJ2-1; 9 bases map to TRBD2. The CDR3 extends over 15 amino acids. CDR1 is LGHNA, CDR2 YNFKEQ, per germline. J was trimmed by 6 bases and V by 3 bases; bases with no gene match: 6. CDR3 nucleotides: TGTGCCAGCAGCCAGCCTAGCGGGGTTATCAATGAGCAGTTCTTC. Its translation: CASSQPSGVINEQFF.

This clone appeared a single time. The chain is built from TRBV4-1 and TRBJ2-5; D uncertain. The CDR3 extends over 14 amino acids. V lost 0 bases to trimming and J lost 5 bases, with 10 bases between them. Germline assignment: CDR1 MGHRA and CDR2 YSYEKL. For the CDR3, the DNA is TGCGCCAGCAGCCAAGAACCCGCGAGGGAGACCCAGTACTTC. Residues: CASSQEPARETQYF.